Detailed here is one T cell receptor (beta chain). TCRdb re-called the RT-PCR reads with MiXCR, one entry per CDR3 protein. The data contain more than 600,000 distinct CDR3 sequences, 13% to 15% of them singletons. CDR1 is SGHKS, CDR2 YYEKEE, per germline (reference sequence). The ends were cut back, 8 bases at V and 0 bases at J, with 12 bases in the middle. The CDR3 loop spans 14 amino acids. The rearrangement uses TRBV5-5 and TRBJ1-5; D unresolved. The sequenced material came from memory CD4+ T cells from blood. This receptor was identified in a female donor in good health, serving as a healthy control. CDR3 coding DNA: TGTGCCAGTGCGACATTTACTAGCAATCAGCCCCAGCATTTT. It specifies CASATFTSNQPQHF.